The clone carrying this T cell receptor beta chain has a handful of counts. PBMCs were not maintained or expanded in culture before analysis. These data originate in a study of neoadjuvant anti-PD-1 for oral cavity cancer. The CDR3 extends over 14 amino acids. Germline V gene sequence: CDR1 LGHNA, CDR2 YNFKEQ. The V end was cut by 4 bases, the J end by 10 bases, with 17 bases between. The repertoire was sequenced with immunoSEQ multiplex PCR; TCRdb's copy has only in-frame clones and lacks some. The data hold 65,000 to 95,000 clones, with under 85% observed a single time. The clonotype was recovered from a person aged 35 to 85 with oral cavity squamous cell carcinoma. The chain carries TRBV4-2 and TRBJ2-1, with unresolved D. Sequences were derived from PBMCs, sampled before nivolumab (anti-PD-1) treatment. This CDR3 is CASSRGSQITEQFF. In DNA, the CDR3 is TGTGCCAGCAGCCGAGGCTCACAGATTACAGAGCAGTTCTTC.